A selection of T cell receptor beta chains follows, all from one sample in a study of blood T cell repertoires in COVID-19. The table came from immunoSEQ multiplex PCR; TCRdb's copy has only in-frame clones and leaves some out. The table has roughly 80,000 clones, roughly nine tenths seen once. The sequenced sample was peripheral blood. The receptor source for this set is a human donor in a cohort sampled during active COVID-19. Each CDR3 is given with its conserved first and last residue. D genes are given only for firm matches. The size entry is marked missing in some rows and otherwise reads once, few, many or a size class.

TRBD2	TRBJ2-1	few	TRBV6-5	CASSSGRLAGGQEQFF	TGTGCCAGCAGTTCGGGGCGACTAGCGGGGGGGCAAGAGCAGTTCTTC
TRBD2	TRBJ2-1	-	TRBV15	CATGRGASSSYNEQFF	TGTGCCACCGGGCGGGGGGCTTCGAGCTCCTACAATGAGCAGTTCTTC
TRBD1	TRBJ2-5	-	TRBV15	CATSGQGLFTGETQYF	TGTGCCACCAGCGGACAGGGGCTGTTTACGGGTGAGACCCAGTACTTC
-	TRBJ2-7	once	TRBV2	CASSVRYEQYF	TGTGCCAGCAGTGTTAGATACGAGCAGTACTTC
TRBD2	TRBJ2-1	-	TRBV4-2	CASSQDTWTSGRGNEQFF	TGTGCCAGCAGCCAAGACACCTGGACTAGCGGGAGGGGCAATGAGCAGTTCTTC
-	TRBJ1-1	-	TRBV12-3/TRBV12-4	CASLGGGTEAFF	TGTGCCAGCCTGGGGGGGGGAACTGAAGCTTTCTTT
-	TRBJ1-1	once	TRBV19	CASSIVGGGVNTEAFF	TGTGCCAGTAGTATAGTAGGCGGGGGTGTCAACACTGAAGCTTTCTTT
TRBD2	TRBJ2-7	-	TRBV30	CAWSADRSGSYEQYF	TGTGCCTGGAGTGCAGACCGTAGCGGGAGTTACGAGCAGTACTTC
TRBD1	TRBJ1-6	few	TRBV7-9	CASSLEQGNSPLHF	TGTGCCAGCAGCTTAGAACAGGGGAATTCACCCCTCCACTTT
-	TRBJ1-1	-	TRBV6-6	CASRPGEGTEAFF	TGTGCCAGCAGACCAGGGGAGGGCACTGAAGCTTTCTTT
TRBD1	TRBJ2-7	once	TRBV29-1	CSVVVTGTEQYF	TGCAGCGTTGTGGTGACAGGGACCGAGCAGTACTTC
-	TRBJ1-4	-	TRBV19	CASSKNTGMEKLFF	TGTGCCAGTAGTAAGAATACAGGGATGGAAAAACTGTTTTTT
-	TRBJ2-1	-	TRBV15	CATSRLASDLDEQFF	TGTGCCACCAGCAGACTAGCGAGTGATCTCGATGAGCAGTTCTTC
TRBD1	TRBJ1-1	-	TRBV2	CASSGTGGNTEAFF	TGTGCCAGCAGTGGGACAGGGGGGAACACTGAAGCTTTCTTT
-	TRBJ1-5	-	TRBV28	CASSSPEDSNQPQHF	TGTGCCAGCAGTTCCCCAGAAGATAGCAATCAGCCCCAGCATTTT
-	TRBJ2-1	-	TRBV3-1/TRBV3-2	CASSRNPWAANNEQFF	TGTGCCAGCAGCCGGAACCCATGGGCCGCGAACAATGAGCAGTTCTTC
-	TRBJ1-3	once	TRBV30	CAWGPGYSGNTIYF	TGTGCCTGGGGTCCGGGATACTCTGGAAACACCATATATTTT
-	TRBJ2-3	-	TRBV9	CASSDQLAATDTQYF	TGTGCCAGCAGCGATCAACTAGCAGCCACAGATACGCAGTATTTT
TRBD1	TRBJ2-7	-	TRBV27	CASSFHPGTGGTYEQYF	TGTGCCAGCAGTTTCCACCCGGGGACAGGTGGCACCTACGAGCAGTACTTC
-	TRBJ1-6	-	TRBV5-1	CASSLGQDNSPLHF	TGCGCCAGCAGCTTGGGGCAAGATAATTCACCCCTCCACTTT
TRBD2	TRBJ2-1	-	TRBV7-6	CASSLGSGGSSYNEQFF	TGTGCCAGCAGCTTAGGAAGCGGGGGGAGCTCCTACAATGAGCAGTTCTTC
-	TRBJ1-5	-	TRBV14	CASSQGLYQPQHF	TGTGCCAGCAGCCAGGGACTGTATCAGCCCCAGCATTTT
TRBD2	TRBJ2-3	-	TRBV29-1	CSVEGLAGGIDTQYF	TGCAGCGTTGAAGGTCTAGCGGGAGGGATAGATACGCAGTATTTT
TRBD1	TRBJ1-5	-	TRBV7-2	CASSGTEDNQPQHF	TGTGCCAGCAGCGGGACAGAAGATAATCAGCCCCAGCATTTT
-	TRBJ1-2	-	TRBV6-5	CASSYSTDSRYTF	TGTGCCAGCAGTTACTCGACAGACAGTCGCTACACCTTC
TRBD2	TRBJ2-7	-	TRBV28	CASSPAGGLAGGYEQYF	TGTGCCAGCAGTCCCGCCGGCGGACTAGCGGGGGGGTACGAGCAGTACTTC
-	TRBJ1-2	-	TRBV4-1	CASSQEPVGRGYTF	TGCGCCAGCAGCCAAGAGCCGGTGGGGCGAGGCTACACCTTC
TRBD2	TRBJ2-3	-	TRBV7-9	CASSLGGGYTDTQYF	TGTGCCAGCAGCTTAGGCGGGGGGTATACAGATACGCAGTATTTT
TRBD2	TRBJ2-3	-	TRBV6-6	CASSRRLAGTTDTQYF	TGTGCCAGCAGTCGACGGCTAGCGGGAACTACAGATACGCAGTATTTT
TRBD1	TRBJ1-4	-	TRBV4-1	CASSQRGRGLTNEKLFF	TGCGCCAGCAGCCAACGCGGCAGGGGGCTAACTAATGAAAAACTGTTTTTT
-	TRBJ1-1	-	TRBV28	CASSSSPGGVNTEAFF	TGTGCCAGCAGTTCCTCACCCGGAGGGGTTAACACTGAAGCTTTCTTT
-	TRBJ2-3	-	TRBV5-1	CASSLEEGTSTDTQYF	TGCGCCAGCAGCTTGGAAGAGGGTACTAGCACAGATACGCAGTATTTT
-	TRBJ2-2	-	TRBV10-2	CASSPVVAATGELFF	TGCGCCAGCAGCCCGGTGGTAGCGGCCACCGGGGAGCTGTTTTTT
TRBD1	TRBJ2-2	-	TRBV19	CASSDRGPTGELFF	TGTGCCAGCTCCGACAGGGGGCCCACCGGGGAGCTGTTTTTT
-	TRBJ2-5	-	TRBV5-4	CASNPEGRIRETQYF	TGTGCCAGCAACCCGGAGGGTCGGATACGGGAGACCCAGTACTTC
TRBD1	TRBJ2-7	-	TRBV9	CASSQGQGSSYEQYF	TGTGCCAGCAGCCAGGGACAGGGGAGCTCCTACGAGCAGTACTTC
-	TRBJ2-5	-	TRBV5-4	CASSSRRGLRQETQYF	TGTGCCAGCAGCTCCCGAAGAGGACTGCGGCAAGAGACCCAGTACTTC
TRBD1	TRBJ2-1	once	TRBV18	CASSLPGTGGSEQFF	TGTGCCAGCTCCCTTCCAGGGACAGGGGGCAGTGAGCAGTTCTTC
-	TRBJ2-2	-	TRBV7-6	CASSFRRPGLSGELFF	TGTGCCAGCAGCTTCAGGCGGCCAGGGCTATCCGGGGAGCTGTTTTTT
TRBD2	TRBJ2-4	-	TRBV7-8	CASSDAGLAGGLAKNIQYF	TGTGCCAGCAGCGACGCGGGACTAGCGGGGGGGCTGGCCAAAAACATTCAGTACTTC
TRBD2	TRBJ2-7	-	TRBV11-2	CASTLDGGGGAYEQYF	TGTGCCAGCACCCTAGATGGAGGCGGGGGGGCCTACGAGCAGTACTTC
-	TRBJ2-7	-	TRBV3-1/TRBV3-2	CASSLNRVHEQYF	TGTGCCAGCAGCCTTAACAGGGTCCACGAGCAGTACTTC
TRBD1	TRBJ1-2	-	TRBV11-2	CASSLVGRGLSYGYTF	TGTGCCAGCAGCTTAGTAGGCAGGGGGCTGAGCTATGGCTACACCTTC
TRBD1	TRBJ1-4	-	TRBV29-1	CSVEETGLGEKLFF	TGCAGCGTTGAAGAGACAGGGTTGGGTGAAAAACTGTTTTTT
-	TRBJ2-7	once	TRBV6-5	CASSYSQGTYEQYF	TGTGCCAGCAGTTACTCGCAGGGAACCTACGAGCAGTACTTC
-	TRBJ2-5	-	TRBV11-3	CASSLEHRDIGTQYF	TGTGCCAGCAGCTTAGAGCACCGGGACATCGGGACCCAGTACTTC
TRBD2	TRBJ2-1	-	TRBV6-6	CASSSLAGGLNEQFF	TGTGCCAGCAGTTCTCTAGCGGGGGGCTTAAATGAGCAGTTCTTC
TRBD1	TRBJ1-2	-	TRBV7-9	CASSLNRGDYGYTF	TGTGCCAGCAGCTTAAACAGGGGAGACTATGGCTACACCTTC
-	TRBJ2-2	-	TRBV19	CASSIAGHRGNTGELFF	TGTGCCAGTAGTATCGCGGGGCACCGGGGTAACACCGGGGAGCTGTTTTTT
TRBD2	TRBJ2-5	few	TRBV4-1	CASSQDWEGTQYF	TGCGCCAGCAGCCAAGATTGGGAGGGGACCCAGTACTTC
TRBD1	TRBJ2-5	-	TRBV28	CASSGQGAKGTQYF	TGTGCCAGCAGCGGACAGGGGGCCAAGGGGACCCAGTACTTC
-	TRBJ1-3	-	TRBV19	CASIPEGGYTIYF	TGTGCCAGTATCCCCGAGGGGGGGTACACCATATATTTT